The entry below describes one T cell receptor (beta chain). How the authors handled the data: Using reference gene primer amplification, nucleated cell counts were estimated. Profiled with immunoSEQ multiplex PCR; TCRdb holds only in-frame clones, not every one. The V and J calls and clone size are taken from that table; D and trimming were inferred from the DNA. The data contain roughly 460,000 clones, approximately 90% of them seen just once; the ten biggest clones take up around 0.92%. Followed over time, Seattle patients had been enrolled while infection was active. This sample is part of a study of blood T cell repertoires in COVID-19. For the study at large: Researchers got acute and convalescent COVID-19 samples from the United States, Italy and Spain. PBMCs, B-cell-depleted T cells, or T cells provided the cDNA or gDNA that made up the material.

Per germline, CDR1 MNHEY and CDR2 SMNVEV (reference sequence). V dropped 4 bases and J dropped 6; count of bases not matched to a gene: 7. This CDR3 has 15 residues. The sample comprised peripheral blood. The V gene is TRBV27, the J gene TRBJ2-7; 12 positions agree with TRBD1. This TCR derives from a man between 18 and 35 years old with COVID-19, enrolled during active disease. CDR3 in amino acids: CASSSPGQGAVEQYF. The CDR3 DNA is TGTGCCAGCAGTTCTCCGGGACAGGGGGCAGTCGAGCAGTACTTC.